These 21 T cell receptor beta chains share one sample of origin, sequenced in a study of CD8+CD57+ T cells in acquired aplastic anemia. Both TCR beta VDJ combination and CDR3 sequence profiling were carried out. Genomic DNA was the template for this profiling. TCRdb re-called the reads with MiXCR, one entry per CDR3 protein. The repertoire holds roughly 130,000 distinct CDR3 sequences, with roughly 50% as singletons. The sample taken for sequencing was sorted CD4+, CD8+, or CD8+CD57+ T cells (not recorded which) from PBMCs. The receptors here all came from a human donor in good health, serving as a control.

The chain uses TRBV2 and TRBJ2-7, with TRBD1 as a possible D gene (5 bases). The CDR3 totals 13 residues. The germline V and J ends were trimmed by 4 bases and 9 bases, with 16 bases remaining between them. Germline V gene sequence: CDR1 SNHLY, CDR2 FYNNEI. CDR3 sequence: CASSGLGDIVQYV. CDR3 DNA sequence: TGTGCCAGCAGTGGTCTAGGGGATATAGTGCAGTACGTC.

Only a few counts were recorded for this clonotype. The chain joins TRBV15 to TRBJ2-1, with 9 bases aligning to TRBD2. CDR1 is LNHNV, CDR2 YYDKDF, per germline (reference sequence). CDR3 length: 15 residues. V dropped 1 base and J dropped 6; count of bases not matched to a gene: 4. The CDR3 sequence is CATSRGRGGINEQFF. In nucleotides, the CDR3 is TGTGCCACCAGCAGAGGGCGGGGGGGAATCAATGAGCAGTTCTTC. The variable domain in full, with the rest retrieved from reference TRBV15 and TRBJ2-1, is DAMVIQNPRYQVTQFGKPVTLSCSQTLNHNVMYWYQQKSSQAPKLLFHYYDKDFNNEADTPDNFQSRRPNTSFCFLDIRSPGLGDTAMYLCATSRGRGGINEQFFGPGTRLTVL.

The gene calls are TRBV15 and TRBJ2-6; 7 bases match TRBD1. Germline trimming cut 8 bases from V and 0 bases from J; bases unmatched to any gene: 7. CDR3 length: 16 amino acids. Germline lookup yields CDR1 LNHNV and CDR2 YYDKDF (reference sequence). Here the CDR3 DNA reads TGTGCCACCGTGGGGACAGTATACTCTGGGGCCAACGTCCTGACTTTC. It translates to CATVGTVYSGANVLTF.

This clonotype was detected many times. V is TRBV12-3 or TRBV12-4 and J is TRBJ1-2; unclear D gene. Trimming took 7 bases from V and 8 from J, leaving 17 bases between them. The CDR3 is 13 residues long. CDR3 in amino acids: CASTHQDLLGYTF. As DNA, the CDR3 is TGTGCCAGCACCCACCAGGACCTCCTCGGCTACACCTTC.

In this sample, this clonotype turned up many times. This chain links TRBV6-1 with TRBJ1-3, with 8 bases lining up with TRBD1. Losses at the gene ends were 6 bases for V and 8 bases for J; bases not matched to a gene: 6. CDR3 size: 13 residues. Germline CDR1 MNHNS, CDR2 SASEGT. CDR3 amino acids: CASRWTGFDTIYF. DNA for the CDR3: TGTGCCAGCAGATGGACAGGGTTCGACACCATATATTTT.

This clonotype has ten or more counts. The chain is built from TRBV12-3 or TRBV12-4 and TRBJ2-3, with a weak D call TRBD2 (5 bases). The CDR3 is 13 residues long. With 4 bases removed from V and 2 bases from J, the gap between germline ends came to 7 bases. CDR3 DNA: TGTGCCAGCAGTTGGGAGTCCACAGATACGCAGTATTTT. Its translation: CASSWESTDTQYF.

This clonotype was picked up many times. The gene calls are TRBV10-2 and TRBJ2-2; 7 bases align to TRBD2. The V segment lost 6 bases and the J segment 0 bases; nucleotides outside the gene matches: 1. CDR3 length equals 14 residues. Per the germline V gene, CDR1 is WSHSY and CDR2 is SAAADI. The CDR3 region has the DNA TGCGCCAGCAGGGCGGGGGCGAACACCGGGGAGCTGTTTTTT. It translates to CASRAGANTGELFF.

This clonotype showed up many times. The chain combines TRBV7-9 with TRBJ1-5; TRBD1 might be the D (6 bases). CDR1 is SEHNR and CDR2 is FQNEAQ in the germline V gene (reference sequence). The CDR3 sequence is 17 residues long. Between the trimmed V and J ends, which lost 5 bases and 5 bases, there was a span of 22 bases. Written as DNA, the CDR3 is TGTGCCAGCAGCCGCCGCTCCACAGGGAAGGTGGATCAGCCCCAGCATTTT. This encodes CASSRRSTGKVDQPQHF.

Notes on this clonotype: One end of the junction is discordant with germline, which a read error may explain. J is TRBJ2-4 and V is TRBV12-3 or TRBV12-4; TRBD1 aligns across 7 bases. This CDR3 region has 16 residues. The CDR3 loop reads CASSDTGVWDKSIQYF. In DNA, the CDR3 is TGTGCCAGCAGCGATACAGGGGTATGGGACAAAAGCATTCAGTACTTC.

The chain joins TRBV10-3 to TRBJ2-7; D is possibly TRBD1 (5 bases). CDR3 length: 12 amino acids. Trimming removed 4 bases from V and 2 bases from J, with 6 bases in between. Germline CDR1 is ENHRY and CDR2 is SYGVKD. The CDR3 DNA reads as TGTGCCATCAGTGGGACACCCTACGAGCAGTACTTC. It translates to CAISGTPYEQYF.

This chain links TRBV10-2 with TRBJ1-2, with TRBD1 identical over 10 bases. Germline V gives CDR1 WSHSY, CDR2 SAAADI. The V segment lost 8 bases and the J segment 0 bases; nucleotides outside the gene matches: 3. The CDR3 sequence is 14 residues long. Written as DNA, the CDR3 is TGCGCCAGCGAGGACAGGGGGACTAACTATGGCTACACCTTC. It is translated as CASEDRGTNYGYTF.

In this sample, this clonotype turned up many times. The chain joins TRBV2 to TRBJ1-2, with TRBD1 as a possible D gene (6 bases). The CDR3 covers 15 residues. Trimming stripped 3 bases from V and 6 bases from J, with 17 bases between. Germline V CDR1 and CDR2: SNHLY, FYNNEI. The CDR3 protein is CASSDRGSPIDGYTF. The CDR3 DNA reads TGTGCCAGCAGTGACAGGGGAAGCCCTATTGATGGCTACACCTTC.

The rearrangement uses TRBV19 and TRBJ2-7; a possible D gene is TRBD1 (5 bases). V lost 4 bases and J 1 base, leaving 8 bases between the germline ends. Germline loops: CDR1 LNHDA, CDR2 SQIVND (reference sequence). This CDR3 region has 13 residues. CDR3 loop: CASSRAGSYEQYF. The CDR3 nucleotides are TGTGCCAGTAGTAGGGCAGGGTCCTACGAGCAGTACTTC. The variable domain in full, with the rest retrieved from reference TRBV19 and TRBJ2-7, is DGGITQSPKYLFRKEGQNVTLSCEQNLNHDAMYWYRQDPGQGLRLIYYSQIVNDFQKGDIAEGYSVSREKKESFPLTVTSAQKNPTAFYLCASSRAGSYEQYFGPGTRLTVT.

This clonotype was found a few times. The junction departs from the called germline gene at one end, perhaps through a read error. The rearrangement uses TRBV10-3 and TRBJ2-5; D may be TRBD1 (6 bases). The CDR3 loop spans 17 amino acids. Germline V gene lookup returns CDR1 ENHRY and CDR2 SYGVKD. CDR3 sequence: CAISGLRGTSSQETQHF. Here the CDR3 DNA reads TGTGCCATCAGTGGGCTACGAGGGACATCTTCTCAAGAGACCCAGCACTTC.

This clonotype was recorded many times. The rearrangement uses TRBV30 and TRBJ1-1; D is unclear. Germline V gene lookup returns CDR1 GTSNPN and CDR2 SVGIG (reference sequence). The CDR3 totals 13 residues. The V gene lost 0 bases and the J gene lost 1 base, with 6 bases spanning the gap. As DNA, the CDR3 is TGTGCCTGGAGTGTACACGAGAACACTGAAGCTTTCTTT. Translation gives CAWSVHENTEAFF.

This clonotype was counted only a few times. The chain combines TRBV29-1 with TRBJ2-5, with D unresolved. Trimming took off 3 bases at V and 5 bases at J, with 7 bases between the two ends. This CDR3 comprises 11 residues. Germline assignment: CDR1 SQVTM and CDR2 ANQGSEA. The CDR3 nucleotides are TGCAGCGTTGAGCGACGGGAGACCCAGTACTTC. Its translation: CSVERRETQYF. The complete variable domain, with remaining parts taken from reference TRBV29-1 and TRBJ2-5, reads SAVISQKPSRDICQRGTSLTIQCQVDSQVTMMFWYRQQPGQSLTLIATANQGSEATYESGFVIDKFPISRPNLTFSTLTVSNMSPEDSSIYLCSVERRETQYFGPGTRLLVL.

The J gene is TRBJ2-3, the V gene TRBV6-1; D is perhaps TRBD2 (7 bases). The CDR3 loop spans 15 amino acids. Germline CDR1 and CDR2: MNHNS and SASEGT. V lost 8 bases and J 1 base, leaving 16 bases between the germline ends. CDR3 coding DNA: TGTGCCAGCTCCAAGGGGGGGGGTGGCACAGATACGCAGTATTTT. Translation gives CASSKGGGGTDTQYF.

The sample holds many counts of this clonotype. V gene TRBV7-2 combines with J gene TRBJ2-7; 13 nucleotides agree with TRBD2. J was trimmed by 6 bases and V by 5 bases; bases with no gene match: 4. Germline CDR1 SGHTA, CDR2 FQGNSA. The CDR3 has 14 residues. CDR3 amino acids: CASSTSGGDGEQYF. The CDR3 DNA reads as TGTGCCAGCAGCACTAGCGGGGGGGACGGCGAGCAGTACTTC. The full variable domain, in which reference TRBV7-2 and TRBJ2-7 provide the parts outside the CDR3, is GAGVSQSPSNKVTEKGKDVELRCDPISGHTALYWYRQSLGQGLEFLIYFQGNSAPDKSGLPSDRFSAERTGGSVSTLTIQRTQQEDSAVYLCASSTSGGDGEQYFGPGTRLTVT.

V and J are TRBV15 and TRBJ2-7; 8 nucleotides agree with TRBD1. CDR3 length: 15 amino acids. V lost 1 base, J lost 5 bases, and 7 bases stayed unmatched. Germline lookup yields CDR1 LNHNV and CDR2 YYDKDF (reference sequence). The DNA of the CDR3 is TGTGCCACCAGCAGAGGAGTCAGGGGGCGAAACGAGCAGTACTTC. Its translation is CATSRGVRGRNEQYF.

This clonotype was recorded many times. The chain employs TRBV4-3 and TRBJ1-6; 7 nucleotides agree with TRBD1. This CDR3 has 15 amino acids. Per the germline V gene, CDR1 is LGHNA and CDR2 is YSLEER. The trim removed 2 bases at V and 12 bases at J, leaving 10 bases unmatched. The CDR3 bases are TGCGCCAGCAGCCAACAAGGGACAGTATCCCAACCCCTCCACTTT. As protein: CASSQQGTVSQPLHF.

This clonotype appeared many times. This chain links TRBV4-2 with TRBJ2-1; D tentatively fits TRBD1 or TRBD2 (5 bases each). Per the germline V gene, CDR1 is LGHNA and CDR2 is YNFKEQ. Trimming pared 4 bases from V and 2 bases from J, leaving 12 bases between. CDR3 length equals 15 residues. CDR3 protein: CASSRSGAAYNEQFF. The CDR3 region has the DNA TGTGCCAGCAGCCGATCCGGGGCCGCCTACAATGAGCAGTTCTTC.